This T cell receptor beta chain was sequenced for a study of blood T cell repertoires in COVID-19 (TCRdb year 2020). Describing the broader study: The collaborator samples originated in the United States, Italy and Spain and spanned the acute and convalescent phases of COVID-19. The material from the prospective study consisted of cDNA or gDNA derived from T cells, B-cell-depleted T cells, or PBMCs. Subjects who had been exposed to COVID-19, were actively infected with it, or had recovered from it provided the deeply sampled blood TCRbeta repertoires that made up the dataset. A freely available public database, intended as a resource for researchers studying the immune response to SARS-CoV-2, is where the repertoires were released. Samples came from the ongoing ImmuneRACE study (first 160 participants) plus 1,254 subjects from 6 global collaborators. Nearly every sample came with metadata listing a de-identified subject ID, COVID-19 status, age in years and sex. HLA class I and class II types, where available, came from metadata supplied by the sample provider rather than from assay-based typing.

Results and caveats for the whole study, not just this receptor: The amount of clinical and demographic metadata varied by source and participant and was provided uncurated.

TCRbeta CDR3 regions were amplified from genomic DNA using the immunoSEQ Assay, a bias-controlled multiplex PCR. On the study's bioinformatics: Nucleated cell counts per sample were estimated from amplification of reference gene primers within the assay. Sequence reads were collapsed and filtered to measure the absolute abundance of every unique TCRbeta CDR3 rearrangement. Productive Simpson clonality was computed per sample as the square root of Simpson's diversity index over productive rearrangements. TCRdb took this table from immuneACCESS and kept in-frame rearrangements with V and J called. Such tables lack part of the clones; where checked against another copy, unresolved V genes explain under half of the gap, and the rest is unexplained. V and J calls and clone size are as listed in that table; D and trimming were resolved from the DNA. This sample has tens of thousands of clones in its table, and approximately 86% of those were observed once. The top ten hold approximately 20% of the sample.

The collaborating institutions used their own protocols to collect whole blood in K2EDTA tubes. For TCRbeta analysis, collaborators shipped samples in one of three forms: frozen whole blood, isolated PBMCs, or DNA extracted from either of those sample types. In the case of this clone: Its cognate antigen has yet to be identified. It has no much larger one-base neighbor in the sample; base qualities were not kept.

This clonotype originated in a man aged 45-65 years in a cohort sampled during active COVID-19. Sample: peripheral blood.

The DNA reads as follows: TGTGCCAGTAGTATACAGGGGCGTTGGGAGCAGTTCTTC. This encodes CASSIQGRWEQFF. The chain links TRBV19 with TRBJ2-1; a weak D assignment points to TRBD1 (6 bases agree). In the germline V gene (reference sequence), CDR1 corresponds to LNHDA and CDR2 to SQIVND. The CDR3 runs 13 amino acids, cysteine and phenylalanine included. Just the 39-base CDR3 DNA is kept, in frame starting at base 1. Cut back by 2 bases and 10 bases, the V and J ends lie 12 bases apart.